These T cell receptor beta chains were read from a single sample in a study of shared clonotypes between healthy human individuals. The data were produced by immunoSEQ multiplex PCR, yet TCRdb's version contains in-frame clones alone and is incomplete. The table lists over a million clones, roughly 97% of them singletons. Sequencing input: naive CD4+ T cells sorted from blood. Receptor source: a young man in good health. Both conserved end residues are part of each CDR3. A D gene is named only where the DNA matches it firmly. Clone size is not always given. Where it is, it says once, few, many or a class for expanded clones.

d_call clone_size j_call v_call cdr3_nt cdr3_aa
TRBD2 - TRBJ2-1 TRBV5-5 TGTGCCAGCAGCTTGGGATCTCTAGCGGGAGGTTCCCACAATGAGCAGTTCTTC CASSLGSLAGGSHNEQFF
TRBD2 - TRBJ2-7 TRBV18 TGTGCCAGCTCACCACCGGGGACTAGCGGGAGGACCGAGCAGTACTTC CASSPPGTSGRTEQYF
- - TRBJ2-1 TRBV2 TGTGCCAGCAACCCCGAGGATTACAATGAGCAGTTCTTC CASNPEDYNEQFF
- - TRBJ2-5 TRBV7-7 TGTGCCAGCAGCCCAGGACTAATCCAAGAGACCCAGTACTTC CASSPGLIQETQYF
- once TRBJ2-2 TRBV9 TGTGCCAGCAGCGCCGCCCGGGGTCTAGCGTTGAACACCGGGGAGCTGTTTTTT CASSAARGLALNTGELFF
TRBD2 - TRBJ2-3 TRBV28 TGTGCCAGCAATCCGGGACTAGCCGGAACAGATACGCAGTATTTT CASNPGLAGTDTQYF
- - TRBJ1-1 TRBV5-4 TGTGCCACCAATAACCCTATGAACACTGAAGCTTTCTTT CATNNPMNTEAFF
TRBD2 - TRBJ2-2 TRBV19 TGTGCCAGTAGTATAGCAAGCGGGAGGGCAAGGGAGCTGTTTTTT CASSIASGRARELFF
- - TRBJ2-4 TRBV6-1 TGTGCCAGCAGCCGGGTAGCCAAAAACATTCAGTACTTC CASSRVAKNIQYF
- - TRBJ1-1 TRBV7-9 TGTGCCAGCAGCATCTGGAGGGGCGGCGGTAACACTGAAGCTTTCTTT CASSIWRGGGNTEAFF
TRBD1 - TRBJ2-1 TRBV27 TGTGCCAGCAGTCCCCGGACAGGGTTGGGTCCCTACAATGAGCAGTTCTTC CASSPRTGLGPYNEQFF
TRBD2 - TRBJ2-2 TRBV5-4 TGTGCCAGCAGCTTGGAAATTTGGACTAGCGGCGACGGAACCGGGGAGCTGTTTTTT CASSLEIWTSGDGTGELFF
TRBD2 - TRBJ2-1 TRBV15 TGTGCCACCAGCCCAGCTAGCGGAACCTACAATGAGCAGTTCTTC CATSPASGTYNEQFF
- - TRBJ2-7 TRBV28 TGTGCCAGCAGTTTACCGGGCTACGAGCAGTACTTC CASSLPGYEQYF
TRBD2 - TRBJ2-7 TRBV28 TGTGCCAGCGATGGGCTAGGGACTAGCGGGAGAGGGGGCTACTACGAGCAGTACTTC CASDGLGTSGRGGYYEQYF
- - TRBJ2-3 TRBV11-3 TGTGCCAGCAGCTTAGAAGGTCGGGACTCCTGGAAGGATACGCAGTATTTT CASSLEGRDSWKDTQYF
- - TRBJ2-7 TRBV6-5 TGTGCCAGCAGTTACGCGGCCGGCTACGAGCAGTACTTC CASSYAAGYEQYF
TRBD1 - TRBJ2-1 TRBV11-2 TGTGCCAGCAGCGGAATAAAGGGACAGGGGTGGAATGAGCAGTTCTTC CASSGIKGQGWNEQFF
- - TRBJ2-7 TRBV7-2 TGTGCCAGCAGCTTCCCGGTACGGGAGCAGTACTTC CASSFPVREQYF
- - TRBJ2-5 TRBV7-7 TGTGCTAGCAGCTTAATTTCAGGGCTCCAAGAGACCCAGTACTTC CASSLISGLQETQYF
- - TRBJ2-3 TRBV5-1 TGCGCCTCACGGGAGTCCCAATTCACAGATACGCAGTATTTT CASRESQFTDTQYF
- - TRBJ1-4 TRBV15 TGTGCCACCAGCAGAGTGGTTTGGGAAAATGAAAAACTGTTTTTT CATSRVVWENEKLFF
TRBD1 - TRBJ2-2 TRBV27 TGTGCCAGCAGTGCCCGACAGGGAACCGGGGAGCTGTTTTTT CASSARQGTGELFF
- - TRBJ2-1 TRBV28 TGTGCCAGCAGTTTCAGGCAGGGTCAGTTCTTC CASSFRQGQFF
- - TRBJ1-1 TRBV27 TGTGCCAGCAGTTCCTCAAGGGGGACTGAAGCTTTCTTT CASSSSRGTEAFF
TRBD2 - TRBJ2-3 TRBV28 TGTGCCAGCAGTGAGTCGACTAGCGGGATAGAAATCACAGATACGCAGTATTTT CASSESTSGIEITDTQYF
- - TRBJ2-3 TRBV6-5 TGTGCCAGCACTGACAGTTTCGGGACAGATACGCAGTATTTT CASTDSFGTDTQYF
TRBD2 - TRBJ2-7 TRBV18 TGTGCCATCGGGACTAGCGGGATGTACGAGCAGTACTTC CAIGTSGMYEQYF
- - TRBJ2-3 TRBV19 TGTGCCAGTAGTATCCAAGGGGGAGTGGGCACAGATACGCAGTATTTT CASSIQGGVGTDTQYF
TRBD1 - TRBJ1-1 TRBV6-1 TGTGCCAGCAGTTTGGACAGGGACTCTGAAGCTTTCTTT CASSLDRDSEAFF
- - TRBJ2-2 TRBV19 TGTGCCAGTATCAACCCCGGCAGTATCACCGGGGAGCTGTTTTTT CASINPGSITGELFF
- - TRBJ2-7 TRBV5-1 TGCGCCAGCAGCTTGTTCGACAGGCGTCACTACGAGCAGTACTTC CASSLFDRRHYEQYF
TRBD1 - TRBJ1-4 TRBV7-9 TGTGCCAGCAGCCAGGGGACAGCGAATGAAAAACTGTTTTTT CASSQGTANEKLFF
- - TRBJ1-2 TRBV5-1 TGCGCCAGCAGCTTGGACGGAGGGTCCAATTGGTATGGCTACACCTTC CASSLDGGSNWYGYTF
- - TRBJ2-1 TRBV4-1 TGCGCCAGCAGCCAAAGACCATTGGGGGTGTCCTACAATGAGCAGTTCTTC CASSQRPLGVSYNEQFF
- - TRBJ1-2 TRBV28 TGTGCCAGCAGTTTTGGAGGATCCCTCTATGGCTACACCTTC CASSFGGSLYGYTF
- - TRBJ2-3 TRBV10-3 TGTGCCATCAGTGAGGGCCGTTTCACAGATACGCAGTATTTT CAISEGRFTDTQYF
TRBD1 once TRBJ2-2 TRBV11-2 TGTGCCAGCAGCTTAGATAGGACAGGGGGCACCGGGGAGCTGTTTTTT CASSLDRTGGTGELFF
- - TRBJ2-7 TRBV21-1 TGTGCCAGCAGCAAAGTGGCCAGGGCCTACGAGCAGTACTTC CASSKVARAYEQYF
TRBD2 once TRBJ2-7 TRBV5-1 TGCGCCAGCAGCCCCGGGACTAGCGGGAGCTGGGGGGAGCAGTACTTC CASSPGTSGSWGEQYF
- - TRBJ2-1 TRBV5-1 TGCGCCAGCAGCCCGCCGACTCTAGCGAGTTCCTACAATGAGCAGTTCTTC CASSPPTLASSYNEQFF
- few TRBJ2-1 TRBV19 TGTGCCAGTAGTCCCTGGATGTCAGGGGCCAATGAGCAGTTCTTC CASSPWMSGANEQFF
- - TRBJ2-2 TRBV7-3 TGTGCCAGCAGCCCAGGGGGAGGGAACACCGGGGAGCTGTTTTTT CASSPGGGNTGELFF
TRBD2 - TRBJ2-1 TRBV14 TGTGCCAGCAGCCGACTAGCGGGAAGGTACAATGAGCAGTTCTTC CASSRLAGRYNEQFF
TRBD1 - TRBJ2-5 TRBV2 TGTGCCAGCAGTACCCCAGGGGGCGAAGGGGGAACCCGAGGGCGGGAGACCCAGTACTTC CASSTPGGEGGTRGRETQYF
- - TRBJ2-7 TRBV5-4 TGTGCCAGCAGCTTGGGGGGGGCGGCGGGCATCAACGAGCAGTACTTC CASSLGGAAGINEQYF
TRBD1 - TRBJ1-2 TRBV2 TGTGCCAGCAGTGCAGAGGGTGGGGGACAGGGAGATGGCTACACCTTC CASSAEGGGQGDGYTF